Here is one TCR beta chain with its context. In its sample, this clonotype was seen a few times. No antigen is known for it. Qualities for individual bases were not recorded, and no much larger clone is one base off. This entry comes from a study of spatial heterogeneity in lung cancer (dated by TCRdb to between 2018 and 2020). For context, the study as a whole: Beta-chain transcripts were consistently detected in greater numbers than alpha-chain transcripts, which likely reflected higher beta-chain transcript abundance. A strong correlation was found between TCR transcript counts in tumor regions and a T cell transcriptional module score from matched bulk RNA-seq. In the raw uncorrected reads, each unique combination of TCR and UMI appeared more than ten times on average. The study quantitatively compared TCR alpha and beta repertoires across multiple tumor regions, matched nontumor lung and blood in non-small cell lung cancer. The study linked features of the TCR repertoire to counts of nonsynonymous mutations, which were determined by whole-exome sequencing of tumor tissue. Both alpha and beta chains were TCR-sequenced in samples taken at surgery, namely 220 tumor regions, 61 to 65 matched nontumor lung samples and 50 to 60 PBMC samples. The paper's findings and limits, for the study overall: Confirming at a functional level the hypothesis that regional TCRs recognize regional mutations was considered to require additional single-cell paired TCR alpha and beta sequencing. Counts of ubiquitous and regional expanded TCRs were found to correlate with counts of ubiquitous and regional nonsynonymous mutations, respectively. Estimated TCR-seq coverage of tumor T cells was only about 7.2% for alpha chains and roughly 12% for beta chains. The tumor nonsynonymous mutation count correlated with the number of expanded alpha and beta TCRs within the tumor.

There are 12 amino acids in the CDR3, from cysteine to phenylalanine inclusive. The DNA shown is the 36-base CDR3, in frame from base 1. CDR1 SGHNT and CDR2 YYREEE were looked up in the germline V gene (reference sequence). V was cut back by 0 bases and J by 5 bases, leaving a gap of 4 bases between them. Library method: 5' RACE. Data came from a NextSeq 500. The TCR library protocol attached a unique molecular identifier to each TCR cDNA molecule to allow correction of PCR and sequencing errors. Regarding the original processing steps: TCR identification, UMI-based error correction and CDR3 extraction were performed with Decombinator tools. TCRs above a frequency of 2 per 1,000, corresponding to the top 1% of the tumor frequency distribution, were defined as expanded. Expanded tumor TCRs statistically deemed absent (corrected P<0.05) from at least one tumor region were classed as regional, and all other expanded tumor TCRs were classed as ubiquitous. Renyi diversity was calculated using the R vegan package after each repertoire was subsampled 100 times to 5,000 TCRs. CDR3 similarity networks were built from amino acid triplet string-kernel similarity, connecting CDR3s with pairwise similarity above 0.82. TCRdb redid the processing of the public reads, applying fastp at Q25 and MiXCR, and retained in-frame beta chains. Duplicate CDR3 protein sequences are folded into a single record with the most common DNA and genes. The V and J calls were determined by TCRdb, not by the authors. The sample records some 900 distinct CDR3 sequences, 36% of which are singletons. The leading ten clones occupy roughly 19% of the sample.

Explained via the paper, the time point label denotes: sample taken at primary tumor resection. Donors were around 71 patients with early-stage, untreated non-small cell lung cancer from the lung TRACERx cohort. TCR sequencing used whole RNA extracted from tumor and nontumor lung tissue, or from cryopreserved PBMC samples, without cell sorting. Only patients for whom sufficient RNA was available from at least two tumor regions were selected for TCR sequencing. Before selection, tumor and adjacent nontumor lung specimens were reviewed by a lung pathologist. The sample was lung tumor tissue, taken at surgery. The sequence was obtained from a female donor with early-stage non-small cell lung cancer. This chain joins TRBV5-4 to TRBJ2-3, with no reliable assignment of the D segment. The DNA sequence is as follows: TGTGCCAGCAGCTTGGGAGGAGATACGCAGTATTTT. Translated, this is CASSLGGDTQYF.